One and the same sample provided the 5 T cell receptor beta chains below, sequenced in a study of technical replicates of blood from several donors. Repertoires were generated with immunoSEQ multiplex PCR, while TCRdb's copy carries only in-frame clones and drops some. The data contain approximately 70,000 clones, nearly 97% of them seen just once; the ten biggest clones take up less than 0.3%. Sequenced: T cells isolated from PBMCs. The source is a human donor in good health.

V and J are TRBV4-1 and TRBJ2-1, with D tentatively TRBD1 (5 bases). The CDR3 is 14 residues long. Germline CDR1 and CDR2: MGHRA and YSYEKL. The V and J ends lost 4 bases and 3 bases respectively, with 10 bases between them. CDR3 loop: CASSPETDYNEQFF. The CDR3 nucleotides are TGCGCCAGCAGCCCCGAGACAGACTACAATGAGCAGTTCTTC.

The CDR3 protein is CASRGSSGEFF. The DNA for the CDR3 is TGTGCCAGCCGGGGCTCTAGCGGGGAGTTCTTC. The chain combines TRBV5-4 with TRBJ2-1; 9 bases match TRBD2. V lost 7 bases to trimming and J lost 14 bases; unmatched junction nucleotides: 7. The CDR3 is 11 amino acids. CDR1 and CDR2 (germline): SGHNT, YYREEE (reference sequence).

This CDR3 reads CASSRSLGNEQFF. CDR3 nucleotides: TGTGCCAGCAGCCGGAGTCTGGGCAATGAGCAGTTCTTC. J is TRBJ2-1 and V is TRBV27; D call uncertain. From germline, CDR1 is MNHEY and CDR2 SMNVEV (reference sequence). V lost 6 bases and J 6 bases, leaving 12 bases between the germline ends. The CDR3 runs 13 residues.

V and J are TRBV11-3 and TRBJ2-1, with a tentative D call TRBD2 (6 bases). Looked up from germline, CDR1 is SGHNT and CDR2 is YENEEA. There are 15 residues in the CDR3. V gave up 5 bases and J gave up 5 bases, with 16 bases separating them. The CDR3 loop reads CASSLGRLDNNEQFF. The CDR3 nucleotides are TGTGCCAGCAGCCTGGGTAGACTAGATAACAATGAGCAGTTCTTC.

As DNA, the CDR3 is TGCGCCAGCAAGCCCGACAGGGCGGCAGATACGCAGTATTTT. Translated: CASKPDRAADTQYF. This chain uses TRBV10-2 with TRBJ2-3; 7 bases agree with TRBD1. The CDR3 loop spans 14 amino acids. The J segment lost 4 bases and the V segment lost 7 bases, leaving 8 bases of the junction unmatched. Germline CDR1 reads WSHSY; CDR2 reads SAAADI.